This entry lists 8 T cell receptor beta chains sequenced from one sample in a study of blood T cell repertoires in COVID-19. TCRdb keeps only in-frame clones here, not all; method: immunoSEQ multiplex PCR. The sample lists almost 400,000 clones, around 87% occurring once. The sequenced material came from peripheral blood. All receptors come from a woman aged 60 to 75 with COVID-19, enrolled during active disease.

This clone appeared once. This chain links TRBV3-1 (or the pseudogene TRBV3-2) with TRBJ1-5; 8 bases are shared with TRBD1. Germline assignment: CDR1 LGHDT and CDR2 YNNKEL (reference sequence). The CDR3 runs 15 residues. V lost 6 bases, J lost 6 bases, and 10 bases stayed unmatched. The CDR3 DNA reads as TGTGCCAGCAGTTCAACTACAGGGGGAGGTCAGCCCCAGCATTTT. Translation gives CASSSTTGGGQPQHF.

Written as DNA, the CDR3 is TGTGCCAGCAGTTCCCTCCGGGGAGGGAGCACTGAAGCTTTCTTT. This gives the protein CASSSLRGGSTEAFF. This chain connects TRBV28 to TRBJ1-1, with D uncertain. CDR1 MDHEN and CDR2 SYDVKM come from the germline V gene. V lost 4 bases, J lost 4 bases, and 16 bases lay in between. The CDR3 has 15 residues.

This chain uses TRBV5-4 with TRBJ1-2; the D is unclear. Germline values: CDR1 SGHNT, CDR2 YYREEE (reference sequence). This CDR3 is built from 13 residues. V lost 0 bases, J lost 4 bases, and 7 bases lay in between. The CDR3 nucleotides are TGTGCCAGCAGCTTGGAGCGAACCTATGGCTACACCTTC. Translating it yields CASSLERTYGYTF.

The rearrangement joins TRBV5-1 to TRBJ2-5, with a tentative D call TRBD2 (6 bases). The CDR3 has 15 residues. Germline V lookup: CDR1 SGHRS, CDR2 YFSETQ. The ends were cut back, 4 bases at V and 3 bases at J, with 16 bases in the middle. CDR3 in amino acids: CASSAPAGIEETQYF. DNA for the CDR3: TGCGCCAGCAGCGCACCTGCGGGGATAGAAGAGACCCAGTACTTC. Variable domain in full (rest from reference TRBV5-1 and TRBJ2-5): KAGVTQTPRYLIKTRGQQVTLSCSPISGHRSVSWYQQTPGQGLQFLFEYFSETQRNKGNFPGRFSGRQFSNSRSEMNVSTLELGDSALYLCASSAPAGIEETQYFGPGTRLLVL.

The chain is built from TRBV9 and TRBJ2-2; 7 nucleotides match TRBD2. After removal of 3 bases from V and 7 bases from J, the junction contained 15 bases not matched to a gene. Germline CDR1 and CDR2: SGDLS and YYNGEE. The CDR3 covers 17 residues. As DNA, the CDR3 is TGTGCCAGCAGCGCCACCGGGACTACCTCCCCGGGCGGGGAGCTGTTTTTT. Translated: CASSATGTTSPGGELFF.

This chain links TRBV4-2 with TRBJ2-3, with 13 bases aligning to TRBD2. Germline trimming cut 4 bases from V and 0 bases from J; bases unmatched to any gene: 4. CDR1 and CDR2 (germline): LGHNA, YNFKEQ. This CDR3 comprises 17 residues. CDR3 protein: CASSLRTSGGSTDTQYF. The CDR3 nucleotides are TGTGCCAGCAGCCTACGGACTAGCGGGGGCAGCACAGATACGCAGTATTTT.

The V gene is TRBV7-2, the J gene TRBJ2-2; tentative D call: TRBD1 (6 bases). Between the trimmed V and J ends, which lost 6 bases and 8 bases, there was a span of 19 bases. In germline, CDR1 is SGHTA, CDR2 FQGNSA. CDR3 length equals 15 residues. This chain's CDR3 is CASRKTGPPDGELFF. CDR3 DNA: TGTGCCAGCAGGAAAACAGGGCCCCCCGATGGGGAGCTGTTTTTT.

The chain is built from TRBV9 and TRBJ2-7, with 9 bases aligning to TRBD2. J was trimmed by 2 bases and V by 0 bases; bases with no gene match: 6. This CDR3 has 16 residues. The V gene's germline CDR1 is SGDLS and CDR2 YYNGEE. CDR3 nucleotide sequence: TGTGCCAGCAGCGTAGACGTTCGCGGGAGGGCCTACGAGCAGTACTTC. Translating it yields CASSVDVRGRAYEQYF.